Listed here are 9 T cell receptor beta chains from one sample, sequenced in a study of CD8 T cells in ankylosing spondylitis. Each CDR3 protein gets one entry after TCRdb re-called the 5' RACE reads with MiXCR. The sample carries about 300,000 distinct CDR3 sequences, around 20% recorded once. Sequenced material: blood, either unsorted or a sorted T cell fraction (not recorded which). The receptors originated from a female donor with ankylosing spondylitis or in good health (not recorded which).

This clonotype was recorded a few times. J is TRBJ2-3 and V is TRBV20-1, with D perhaps matching TRBD2 (6 bases). The CDR3 runs 15 residues. The V end lost 0 bases, the J end lost 4 bases, and 14 bases lay between the germline ends. Germline V gives CDR1 DFQATT, CDR2 SNEGSKA (reference sequence). In DNA, the CDR3 is TGCAGTGCTAGAGATAATTTTAGCGGCTCAGATACGCAGTATTTT. Its protein is CSARDNFSGSDTQYF.

J is TRBJ2-7 and V is TRBV6-1; 8 bases fit TRBD2. V lost 6 bases, J lost 2 bases, and 6 bases stayed unmatched. The CDR3 extends over 14 amino acids. CDR1 MNHNS and CDR2 SASEGT come from the germline V gene. Written as DNA, the CDR3 is TGTGCCAGCAGCCGGGGGGGCACCCCCTACGAGCAGTACTTC. Protein sequence: CASSRGGTPYEQYF.

This clonotype was seen repeatedly, ten times or more. The gene calls are TRBV20-1 and TRBJ1-1; possibly TRBD1 for D (5 bases). The germline gives CDR1 DFQATT, CDR2 SNEGSKA (reference sequence). Trimming pared 0 bases from V and 1 base from J, leaving 18 bases between. The CDR3 loop spans 17 amino acids. The CDR3, as DNA: TGCAGTGCTAGAGATCAAGGGGTGGGCCCCGGGAACACTGAAGCTTTCTTT. It is translated as CSARDQGVGPGNTEAFF.

The genes are TRBV10-3 and TRBJ2-7; 7 bases line up with TRBD2. This CDR3 has 12 residues. The V gene's germline CDR1 is ENHRY and CDR2 SYGVKD. J lost 3 bases, V lost 4 bases, and 0 bases had no gene match. The CDR3 coding sequence is TGTGCCATCAGTGGGGGGGGCTACGAGCAGTACTTC. As protein: CAISGGGYEQYF.

This clonotype occurred many times. The chain combines TRBV7-9 with TRBJ1-4; a weak D match, TRBD1 (5 bases). The germline CDR1 and CDR2 sequences are SEHNR and FQNEAQ (reference sequence). The CDR3 runs 16 residues. The germline V and J ends were trimmed by 1 base and 7 bases, with 16 bases remaining between them. CDR3 DNA sequence: TGTGCCAGCAGCTTAGTCTCCGGGACGGCCTTTGAAAAACTGTTTTTT. This translates into CASSLVSGTAFEKLFF.

The V and J genes are TRBV29-1 and TRBJ2-3; 7 bases line up with TRBD1. The CDR3 consists of 13 residues. Germline trimming cut 7 bases from V and 4 bases from J; bases unmatched to any gene: 8. Germline V gene lookup returns CDR1 SQVTM and CDR2 ANQGSEA. Here the CDR3 DNA reads TGCAGCGGTTCCGGGACAGACGCAGATACGCAGTATTTT. Amino acid sequence: CSGSGTDADTQYF.

V and J are TRBV6-5 and TRBJ1-2; the D is unclear. Per the germline V gene, CDR1 is MNHEY and CDR2 is SVGAGI. V gave up 2 bases and J gave up 1 base, with 11 bases separating them. The CDR3 runs 15 residues. As DNA, the CDR3 is TGTGCCAGCAGTTACCGGGGAGTCGTTAACTATGGCTACACCTTC. This encodes CASSYRGVVNYGYTF.

This chain uses TRBV11-3 with TRBJ2-1, with TRBD2 identical over 9 bases. There are 14 residues in the CDR3. The trim removed 4 bases at V and 6 bases at J, leaving 4 bases unmatched. Germline lookup yields CDR1 SGHNT and CDR2 YENEEA. CDR3 loop: CASSSGLALNEQFF. Here the CDR3 DNA reads TGTGCCAGCAGCTCGGGACTAGCTCTCAATGAGCAGTTCTTC. Supplemented by reference TRBV11-3 and TRBJ2-1, the full variable domain reads EAGVVQSPRYKIIEKKQPVAFWCNPISGHNTLYWYLQNLGQGPELLIRYENEEAVDDSQLPKDRFSAERLKGVDSTLKIQPAELGDSAVYLCASSSGLALNEQFFGPGTRLTVL.

The chain joins TRBV7-2 to TRBJ2-3, with D possibly TRBD2 on 6 matching bases. CDR1 and CDR2 from the germline V gene are SGHTA and FQGNSA. CDR3 length: 15 amino acids. Trimming took 1 base from V and 6 from J, leaving 14 bases between them. Here the CDR3 reads CASSLGLVGSDTQYF. The CDR3 DNA sequence: TGTGCCAGCAGCTTAGGACTAGTAGGTTCCGATACGCAGTATTTT.